A selection of T cell receptor beta chains follows, all from one sample in a study of CD8+CD57+ T cells in acquired aplastic anemia. TCRdb analysed the reads with MiXCR anew, one entry per CDR3 protein. The data hold roughly 180,000 distinct CDR3 sequences, with around 50% observed a single time. Specimen: sorted CD4+, CD8+, or CD8+CD57+ T cells (not recorded which) from PBMCs. Every receptor here comes from a human donor with aplastic anemia. Each CDR3 is given with its conserved first and last residue. The order of the fields is V gene, D gene, clone size, J gene, CDR3 DNA, CDR3 protein. The D gene is left open where the match is weak. Clone size appears in some rows only: once, few, many, or a class for an expanded clone.

TRBV29-1	.	few	TRBJ1-1	TGCAGCGTTGAAGACGGGATGAACACTGAAGCTTTCTTT	CSVEDGMNTEAFF
TRBV10-3	.	.	TRBJ1-5	TGTGCGGGGTCCGGGGGAGATCAGCCCCAGCATTTT	CAGSGGDQPQHF
TRBV9	TRBD2	.	TRBJ2-3	TGTGCCAGCAGCCCCCGGCCTAGCGGCCCCACAGATACGCAGTATTTT	CASSPRPSGPTDTQYF
TRBV10-3	.	.	TRBJ1-1	TGTGCCCTCGGACGTGACGGGGGCACTGAAGCTTTCTTT	CALGRDGGTEAFF
TRBV29-1	.	many	TRBJ1-1	TGCAGCGGGGCGGCTTCCACTGAAGCTTTCTTT	CSGAASTEAFF
TRBV20-1	TRBD1	.	TRBJ1-1	TGCAGTGCGGGTGACAGGGGAGGCGCTTTCTTT	CSAGDRGGAFF
TRBV25-1	TRBD1	.	TRBJ1-5	TGTGCCAGCAGTGATCCGAGACAGGGGGATCAGCCCCAGCATTTT	CASSDPRQGDQPQHF
TRBV6-5	.	many	TRBJ1-3	TGTGCCAGCAGTTACCCCAGGGTAGAGGGAAACACCATATATTTT	CASSYPRVEGNTIYF
TRBV24-1	.	.	TRBJ2-7	TGTGCCAGCAGTTTAGGGGACACAACCTACGAGCAGTACTTC	CASSLGDTTYEQYF
TRBV10-3	.	once	TRBJ2-3	TGTGCCATCAGTGAGGGAAACACGCAGTATTTT	CAISEGNTQYF
TRBV19	.	many	TRBJ1-3	TGTGCCAGTAGTACGGGGGACTCTGGAAACACCATATATTTT	CASSTGDSGNTIYF
TRBV7-2	.	.	TRBJ2-7	TGTGCCAGCAGCTTCTGGAGAAGGTCGTTCGAGCAGTACTTC	CASSFWRRSFEQYF
TRBV24-1	.	.	TRBJ2-1	TGTGCCACCAGTGATTTGTCCGACCCTGAGCAGTTCTTC	CATSDLSDPEQFF
TRBV6-5	.	.	TRBJ2-7	TGTGCCAGCAGTTACTCAGTGGGGAACTACGAGCAGTACTTC	CASSYSVGNYEQYF
TRBV20-1	.	.	TRBJ1-6	TGCAGTGCTGGGGTTCTCTCACCCCTCCACTTT	CSAGVLSPLHF
TRBV7-9	.	.	TRBJ2-6	TGTGCCAGCAGCCATGGACTTCTCGGGGCCAACGTCCTGACTTTC	CASSHGLLGANVLTF
TRBV2	.	.	TRBJ1-1	TGTGCCAGCATTCAAGTACAGGGAAACACTGAAGCTTTCTTT	CASIQVQGNTEAFF
TRBV7-8	.	.	TRBJ1-1	TGTGCCAGCAGCTTAGGGGGGGAAGGAGCTTTCTTT	CASSLGGEGAFF
TRBV5-4	.	many	TRBJ2-7	TGTGCCAGCAGCTTGGATCCTGGGGGCCAATACGAGCAGTACTTC	CASSLDPGGQYEQYF
TRBV29-1	.	.	TRBJ1-3	TGCAGCGCCTCACAGGCATCTGGAAACACCATATATTTT	CSASQASGNTIYF
TRBV29-1	.	few	TRBJ2-7	.	CSVAVAGGNYELYF
TRBV12-3/TRBV12-4	TRBD2	many	TRBJ2-2	TGTGCCAGCAGTCGGACTAGCGGGAACACCGGGGAGCTGTTTTTT	CASSRTSGNTGELFF
TRBV19	TRBD1	many	TRBJ1-5	TGTGCCAGTAGGGGACAGGGTAATCAGCCCCAGCATTTT	CASRGQGNQPQHF
TRBV24-1	.	few	TRBJ2-1	TGTGCCACCAGTGATCTGACTAGGGGGGCCGAGCAGTTCTTC	CATSDLTRGAEQFF
TRBV5-1	.	many	TRBJ1-2	TGCGCCAGCAGCTTGGGGGGGAGTGGCTATGGCTACACCTTC	CASSLGGSGYGYTF
TRBV3-1	.	.	TRBJ1-3	TGTGCCAGCAGCCAACTGACAACCTACTCTGGAAACACCATATATTTT	CASSQLTTYSGNTIYF
TRBV24-1	TRBD2	.	TRBJ2-3	TGTGCCACCAGTGACCTAACCGGGACTAAAAGCACAGATACGCAGTATTTT	CATSDLTGTKSTDTQYF
TRBV5-1	.	.	TRBJ1-1	TGCGCCAGCAGCCCCAGTAGGCCGAACACTGAAGCTTTCTTT	CASSPSRPNTEAFF
TRBV2	.	few	TRBJ2-1	TGTGCCAGCAGTCGACGTACTGAGCAGTTCTTC	CASSRRTEQFF
TRBV27	TRBD2	few	TRBJ2-3	TGTGCCAGCAGTCCGGGGACTAGCGGTTGGACAGATACGCAGTATTTT	CASSPGTSGWTDTQYF
TRBV11-2	.	few	TRBJ1-5	TGTGCCAGCAGCCTTGGGACGGAATACCCTGGCAATCAGCCCCGGCATTTT	CASSLGTEYPGNQPRHF
TRBV10-2	.	few	TRBJ2-2	TGCGCCAGCAGTGAGTCGGTGAGGGTGGCCGGGGAGCTGTTTTTT	CASSESVRVAGELFF
TRBV20-1	TRBD1	.	TRBJ2-7	TGCAGTGCTAGAAGGCCCGGACAGGGGAGGTACGAGCAGTACTTC	CSARRPGQGRYEQYF
TRBV12-3/TRBV12-4	.	.	TRBJ1-1	TGTGCCAGCAGTCTCGTCCGGGGGGGAGAAGCTTTCTTT	CASSLVRGGEAFF
TRBV2	TRBD1	many	TRBJ1-2	TGTGCCAGCACTAGGACAGGGGGCCCCGATGGCTACACCTTC	CASTRTGGPDGYTF
TRBV7-2	.	many	TRBJ2-7	TGTGCCAGCAGCTCGCCCGACTGGACGGGGGGCCCCCACGAGCAGTACTTC	CASSSPDWTGGPHEQYF
TRBV12-3/TRBV12-4	.	many	TRBJ2-5	TGTGCCAGCAGTTTTTACAGCGGGCAAGAGACCCAGTACTTC	CASSFYSGQETQYF
TRBV7-2	.	.	TRBJ2-7	TGTGCCAGCAGCCACGGACAGACAAGCTCCTACGAGCAGTACTTC	CASSHGQTSSYEQYF
TRBV18	.	many	TRBJ1-6	TGTGCCAGCTCAACGTCGCGGGAGGGATCACCCCTCCACTTT	CASSTSREGSPLHF
TRBV6-5	.	many	TRBJ2-5	TGTGCCAGCAGTTCCCCCTTGCCGCGGGAGACCCAGTACTTC	CASSSPLPRETQYF
TRBV3-1	.	few	TRBJ1-5	TGTGCCAGCAGCCAAGGAGGGTTTGGTCAGCCCCAGCATTTT	CASSQGGFGQPQHF
TRBV20-1	.	.	TRBJ2-7	TGCAGTGCCAACTCCGGTGGGAGAGGTTACGAGCAGTACTTC	CSANSGGRGYEQYF
TRBV5-6	.	many	TRBJ1-3	TGTGCCAGCAGCTTTCAGGGGAGCTCTGGAAACACCATATATTTT	CASSFQGSSGNTIYF
TRBV2	.	.	TRBJ1-2	TGTGCCAGCACCATCGGGATAGGGGATGGCTACACCTTC	CASTIGIGDGYTF
TRBV5-1	TRBD2	.	TRBJ2-5	TGCGCCAGCAGCTTGGATCGTCGACTAGCGGGGGGCCCGGGGACCCAGTACTTC	CASSLDRRLAGGPGTQYF
TRBV20-1	.	.	TRBJ2-2	TGCAGTGCTAGTAGGGGGGTTGGGGAGCTGTTTTTT	CSASRGVGELFF
TRBV11-3	.	.	TRBJ2-5	TGTGCCAGCAGCTTCACCACAGGGATTCGGGAGACCCAGTACTTC	CASSFTTGIRETQYF
TRBV20-1	.	few	TRBJ2-1	TGCAGTGCTAGGTCTCGGGAATATGAGCAGTTCTTC	CSARSREYEQFF
TRBV20-1	TRBD1	few	TRBJ1-3	TGCAGTGCTACCACAGGGGATCGAAACACCATATATTTT	CSATTGDRNTIYF